This T cell receptor (beta chain) was recorded in a study of blood T cell repertoires in COVID-19. Study in general: Whether acute or convalescent, the COVID-19 samples came from the United States, Italy and Spain. PBMCs, B-cell-depleted T cells, or T cells were the source of the cDNA or gDNA that made up the material.

Authors' analysis steps: Estimation of nucleated cell counts relied on the amplification of reference gene primers. The data were produced by immunoSEQ multiplex PCR, yet TCRdb's version contains in-frame clones alone and is incomplete. That table supplies the V and J calls and clone size; D and trimming were determined from the DNA. Among 380,000 or so clones listed, around 90% were seen once. Germline loops: CDR1 SGHDN, CDR2 FVKESK. Trimming took 2 bases from V and 3 from J, leaving 7 bases between them. This CDR3 spans 13 amino acids. The V and J genes are TRBV14 and TRBJ1-1; D is uncertain. Sequencing was carried out using PBMCs or T cells enriched from blood (not recorded which). The sequence derives from a woman in her thirties or forties with acute COVID-19. The CDR3 is CASSQNSYTEAFF. Here the CDR3 DNA reads TGTGCCAGCAGCCAAAACAGTTACACTGAAGCTTTCTTT.